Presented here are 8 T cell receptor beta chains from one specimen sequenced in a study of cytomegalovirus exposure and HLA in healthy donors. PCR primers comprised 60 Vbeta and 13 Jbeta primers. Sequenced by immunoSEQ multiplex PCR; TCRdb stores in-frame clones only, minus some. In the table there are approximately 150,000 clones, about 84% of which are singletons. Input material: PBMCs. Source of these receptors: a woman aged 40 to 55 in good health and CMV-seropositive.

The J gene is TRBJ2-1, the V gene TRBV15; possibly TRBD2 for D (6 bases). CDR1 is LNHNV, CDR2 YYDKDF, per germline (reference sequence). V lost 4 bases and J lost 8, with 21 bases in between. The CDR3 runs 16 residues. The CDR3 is CATSIGDWASTDEQFF. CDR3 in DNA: TGTGCCACCAGCATCGGGGACTGGGCCTCGACGGATGAGCAGTTCTTC.

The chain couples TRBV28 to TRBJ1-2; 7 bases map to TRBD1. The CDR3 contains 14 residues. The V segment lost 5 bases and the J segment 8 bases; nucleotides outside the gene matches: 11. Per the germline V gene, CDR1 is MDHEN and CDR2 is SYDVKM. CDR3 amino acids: CASSTPGQPYGYTF. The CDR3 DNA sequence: TGTGCCAGCAGTACCCCGGGACAGCCATACGGCTACACCTTC.

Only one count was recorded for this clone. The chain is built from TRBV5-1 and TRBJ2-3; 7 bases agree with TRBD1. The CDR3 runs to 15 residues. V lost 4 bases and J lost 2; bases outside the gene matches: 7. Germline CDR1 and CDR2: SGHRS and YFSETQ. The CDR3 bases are TGCGCCAGCAGCCATACGACAGGGAACACAGATACGCAGTATTTT. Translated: CASSHTTGNTDTQYF.

The CDR3: CASRPTSGGTDTQYF. CDR3 nucleotide sequence: TGTGCCAGCAGACCAACTAGCGGGGGCACAGATACGCAGTATTTT. This chain joins TRBV7-9 and TRBJ2-3; 10 positions match TRBD2. The CDR3 covers 15 residues. The germline gives CDR1 SEHNR, CDR2 FQNEAQ (reference sequence). V shed 6 bases, J shed 1 base, and the junction held 4 bases outside the gene matches.

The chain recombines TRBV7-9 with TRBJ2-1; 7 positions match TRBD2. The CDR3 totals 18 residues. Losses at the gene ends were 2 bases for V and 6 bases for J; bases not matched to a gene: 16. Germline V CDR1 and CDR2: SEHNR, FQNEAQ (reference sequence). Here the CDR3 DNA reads TGTGCCAGCAGCTTAACCCATCTAGCGGAAAAAGGCCCCAATGAGCAGTTCTTC. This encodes CASSLTHLAEKGPNEQFF.

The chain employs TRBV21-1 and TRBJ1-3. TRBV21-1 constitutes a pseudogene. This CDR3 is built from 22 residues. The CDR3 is CASSKKRDSLWGVRTGGNTIYF. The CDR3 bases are TGTGCCAGCAGCAAAAAAAGGGACTCCCTGTGGGGGGTGCGAACTGGAGGAAACACCATATATTTT.

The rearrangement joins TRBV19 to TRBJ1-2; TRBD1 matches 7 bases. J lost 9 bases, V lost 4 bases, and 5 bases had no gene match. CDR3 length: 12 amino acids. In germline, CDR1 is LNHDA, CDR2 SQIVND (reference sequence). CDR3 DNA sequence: TGTGCCAGTAGTACCCCACAGGGGAGCTACACCTTC. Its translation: CASSTPQGSYTF.

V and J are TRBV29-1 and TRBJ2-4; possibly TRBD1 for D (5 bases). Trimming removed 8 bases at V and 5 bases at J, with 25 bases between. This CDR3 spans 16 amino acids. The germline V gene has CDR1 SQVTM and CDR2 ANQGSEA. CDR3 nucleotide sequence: TGCAGCCCTCAGGGCCAAAGGTACACTCCGGAAAACATTCAGTACTTC. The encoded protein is CSPQGQRYTPENIQYF.